The rows below give T cell receptor beta chains drawn from one sample of a study of OX40 agonist ivuxolimab in advanced cancers. Some clones are missing from TCRdb's copy, which holds only in-frame ones; the method was immunoSEQ multiplex PCR. The profile shows about 46,000 clones, 89% of them singletons. The sequencing used CD4+ or CD8+ T cells sorted from blood, collected in a trial of the OX40 agonist ivuxolimab. These receptors originate from an adult with an advanced solid tumor such as melanoma, head and neck, liver or kidney cancer. Both conserved end residues are part of each CDR3. The D gene is left open where the match is weak. Where a row states a size, it is once, few, many or the class of an expanded clone; other rows omit it.

J | D | size | V | CDR3 | DNA
TRBJ2-1 | TRBD2 | NA | TRBV9 | CASSVGGRDNNEQFF | TGTGCCAGCAGCGTAGGCGGGAGGGATAACAATGAGCAGTTCTTC
TRBJ1-6 | NA | once | TRBV27 | CASSGPARESNSPLHF | TGTGCCAGCAGTGGTCCAGCCCGGGAAAGTAATTCACCCCTCCACTTT
TRBJ2-7 | NA | NA | TRBV4-2 | CASSQEIFEYEQYF | TGTGCCAGCAGCCAAGAAATTTTTGAGTACGAGCAGTACTTC
TRBJ2-7 | NA | NA | TRBV7-6 | CASTGEREQYF | TGTGCCAGCACCGGGGAACGGGAGCAGTACTTC
TRBJ2-7 | TRBD2 | NA | TRBV10-3 | CATLREGGATEQYF | TGTGCCACCCTACGGGAGGGAGGAGCGACTGAGCAGTACTTC
TRBJ1-1 | NA | NA | TRBV5-1 | CASSPRGDGGTEAFF | TGCGCCAGCAGCCCGAGGGGGGACGGGGGCACTGAAGCTTTCTTT
TRBJ2-1 | TRBD2 | few | TRBV28 | CASSLNSGSGNEQFF | TGTGCCAGCAGTTTGAATAGCGGGAGTGGCAATGAGCAGTTCTTC
TRBJ1-2 | NA | NA | TRBV19 | CASMSETDYGYTF | TGTGCCAGTATGAGTGAGACGGACTATGGCTACACCTTC
TRBJ2-7 | TRBD1 | NA | TRBV6-5 | CASSGDRVSVEQYF | TGTGCCAGCAGTGGGGACAGGGTCTCCGTCGAGCAGTACTTC
TRBJ2-1 | TRBD2 | NA | TRBV4-2 | CASSPKDRGGIRYYNEQFF | TGTGCCAGCAGCCCCAAGGATCGGGGGGGAATACGATACTACAATGAGCAGTTCTTC
TRBJ1-2 | NA | NA | TRBV7-9 | CASNQGGLNGYTF | TGTGCCAGCAACCAGGGCGGGCTCAATGGCTACACCTTC
TRBJ1-1 | NA | NA | TRBV27 | CASSLKGFTEAFF | TGTGCCAGCAGTTTAAAAGGGTTCACTGAAGCTTTCTTT
TRBJ2-7 | TRBD2 | NA | TRBV7-9 | CASSLAGAYEQYF | TGTGCCAGCAGCCTAGCGGGGGCCTACGAGCAGTACTTC
TRBJ2-7 | NA | few | TRBV6-5 | CASSVRGEQYF | TGTGCCAGCAGCGTCCGAGGCGAGCAGTACTTC
TRBJ2-5 | NA | NA | TRBV7-9 | CASSLGQSQETQYF | TGTGCCAGCAGCTTAGGGCAGAGCCAAGAGACCCAGTACTTC
TRBJ2-7 | NA | NA | TRBV30 | CASYSGPVYEQYF | TGTGCCTCTTATTCGGGACCGGTCTACGAGCAGTACTTC
TRBJ1-4 | NA | NA | TRBV7-8 | CASSLVGGAEGELFF | TGTGCCAGCAGCTTAGTAGGTGGGGCAGAGGGAGAACTGTTTTTT
TRBJ2-2 | NA | once | TRBV5-4 | CASGTGELFF | TGTGCCAGCGGCACCGGGGAGCTGTTTTTT
TRBJ2-1 | TRBD1 | NA | TRBV4-1 | CASSLGQGVEQFF | TGCGCCAGCAGCCTAGGACAGGGGGTTGAGCAGTTCTTC
TRBJ2-3 | NA | NA | TRBV7-9 | CASRNIPPSTDTQYF | TGTGCCAGCAGGAATATTCCTCCTAGCACAGATACGCAGTATTTT
TRBJ1-5 | NA | once | TRBV6-5 | CASSEGRDYQPQHF | TGTGCCAGCAGTGAGGGGCGGGATTACCAGCCCCAGCATTTT
TRBJ2-3 | TRBD2 | NA | TRBV19 | CASSMERGLDTQYF | TGTGCCAGTAGTATGGAGCGGGGGTTAGATACGCAGTATTTT
TRBJ1-1 | NA | NA | TRBV28 | CASSLSQGLDTEAFF | TGTGCCAGCAGTTTATCTCAGGGGCTGGACACTGAAGCTTTCTTT
TRBJ1-2 | NA | once | TRBV27 | CASSLMGTNYGYTF | TGTGCCAGCAGTTTAATGGGAACTAACTATGGCTACACCTTC
TRBJ1-5 | NA | NA | TRBV30 | CAWNREGQPQHF | TGTGCCTGGAACAGGGAAGGGCAGCCCCAGCATTTT
TRBJ2-1 | NA | NA | TRBV9 | CASSVGSGANNEQFF | TGTGCCAGCAGCGTAGGATCGGGGGCCAACAATGAGCAGTTCTTC
TRBJ1-5 | NA | NA | TRBV2 | CASSGGISNQPQHF | TGTGCCAGCAGTGGAGGGATTAGCAATCAGCCCCAGCATTTT
TRBJ2-1 | NA | NA | TRBV5-6 | CASSSTGFRYNEQFF | TGTGCCAGCAGCTCAACAGGTTTCCGTTACAATGAGCAGTTCTTC
TRBJ1-2 | NA | NA | TRBV2 | CASPGEGRDGYTF | TGTGCCAGCCCCGGCGAGGGGCGGGATGGCTACACCTTC
TRBJ2-3 | NA | NA | TRBV10-3 | CAGGDRLGTDTQYF | TGTGCCGGGGGGGACAGGTTGGGGACAGATACGCAGTATTTT
TRBJ1-1 | NA | NA | TRBV6-4 | CASSPHFGLNTEAFF | TGTGCCAGCAGCCCCCATTTTGGGCTGAACACTGAAGCTTTCTTT
TRBJ1-4 | NA | NA | TRBV5-4 | CASSLGSGATEKLFF | TGTGCCAGCAGCTTGGGGTCAGGGGCCACTGAAAAACTGTTTTTT
TRBJ1-3 | TRBD1 | once | TRBV30 | CAWSVDRGMPGNTIYF | TGTGCCTGGAGTGTAGACAGGGGAATGCCTGGAAACACCATATATTTT
TRBJ2-3 | TRBD2 | NA | TRBV7-2 | CASSSLLAGGPTDTQYF | TGTGCCAGCAGCTCTTTACTAGCGGGGGGGCCAACAGATACGCAGTATTTT
TRBJ2-7 | NA | NA | TRBV6-1 | CASSLTPYEQYF | TGTGCCAGCAGCCTCACCCCATACGAGCAGTACTTC
TRBJ2-5 | NA | NA | TRBV7-3 | CASSLTFGTRETQYF | TGTGCCAGCAGCTTAACCTTCGGGACCAGGGAGACCCAGTACTTC
TRBJ1-1 | TRBD1 | NA | TRBV4-3 | CASSQLQGFTEAFF | TGCGCCAGCAGCCAATTACAGGGGTTCACTGAAGCTTTCTTT
TRBJ1-5 | TRBD1 | NA | TRBV19 | CASSTDRGGGNQPQHF | TGTGCCAGTAGTACTGACAGGGGCGGTGGCAATCAGCCCCAGCATTTT
TRBJ1-3 | NA | NA | TRBV5-1 | CASSGGSGNTIYF | TGCGCCAGCAGTGGGGGGTCTGGAAACACCATATATTTT
TRBJ2-5 | NA | few | TRBV5-6 | CASGSGPQETQYF | TGTGCCAGCGGGTCCGGACCTCAAGAGACCCAGTACTTC
TRBJ1-2 | NA | NA | TRBV5-4 | CASNWYGGIANYGYTF | TGTGCCAGCAACTGGTACGGAGGCATAGCTAACTATGGCTACACCTTC
TRBJ1-5 | NA | NA | TRBV6-5 | CASSFNRVQPQHF | TGTGCCAGCAGTTTCAACCGAGTTCAGCCCCAGCATTTT
TRBJ2-2 | NA | NA | TRBV19 | CASSIVSRGLELFF | TGTGCCAGTAGTATAGTCTCGAGAGGGCTGGAGCTGTTTTTT
TRBJ1-1 | NA | once | TRBV7-3 | CASSLTPLGGNTEAFF | TGTGCCAGCAGCTTAACTCCCCTTGGGGGCAACACTGAAGCTTTCTTT
TRBJ2-7 | TRBD1 | NA | TRBV19 | CASSHTGTGSYEQYF | TGTGCCAGTAGTCATACCGGGACAGGGAGCTACGAGCAGTACTTC
TRBJ2-3 | TRBD2 | NA | TRBV7-3 | CASSLIGRGGSTDTQYF | TGTGCCAGCAGCTTAATCGGTCGGGGGGGATCCACAGATACGCAGTATTTT
TRBJ2-7 | NA | NA | TRBV25-1 | CASSEAGYLDEQYF | TGTGCCAGCAGTGAGGCAGGGTATTTGGACGAGCAGTACTTC
TRBJ1-2 | NA | NA | TRBV19 | CASSPQGYGYTF | TGTGCCAGTAGTCCCCAAGGCTATGGCTACACCTTC
TRBJ1-2 | TRBD1 | NA | TRBV19 | CASSILSGQGADGYTF | TGTGCCAGTAGTATCTTGTCAGGACAGGGGGCAGATGGCTACACCTTC
TRBJ1-4 | NA | NA | TRBV5-6 | CASSWGKSNEKLFF | TGTGCCAGCAGCTGGGGCAAGAGTAATGAAAAACTGTTTTTT
TRBJ1-3 | NA | NA | TRBV7-9 | CASSPTGSGNTIYF | TGTGCCAGCAGCCCTACAGGGTCGGGAAACACCATATATTTT
TRBJ1-2 | NA | NA | TRBV6-5 | CASRQPAANYGYTF | TGTGCCAGCAGACAACCGGCCGCTAACTATGGCTACACCTTC
TRBJ1-2 | NA | NA | TRBV7-2 | CASIGGYTF | TGTGCCAGCATCGGTGGCTACACCTTC
TRBJ1-2 | NA | NA | TRBV27 | CASSLYRPGGGNGYTF | TGTGCCAGCAGTTTATATAGGCCTGGCGGGGGGAATGGCTACACCTTC
TRBJ2-7 | TRBD2 | NA | TRBV9 | CASSPGLAGGYEQYF | TGTGCCAGCAGCCCCGGACTAGCGGGAGGGTACGAGCAGTACTTC
TRBJ1-1 | NA | NA | TRBV6-5 | CASSFGPRGNTEAFF | TGTGCCAGCAGTTTCGGCCCCAGGGGGAACACTGAAGCTTTCTTT
TRBJ2-2 | TRBD2 | once | TRBV6-5 | CASSYLLAGGTGELFF | TGTGCCAGCAGTTATTTACTAGCGGGAGGCACCGGGGAGCTGTTTTTT
TRBJ2-3 | NA | NA | TRBV9 | CASSVPEGGSTDTQYF | TGTGCCAGCAGCGTACCCGAAGGCGGAAGCACAGATACGCAGTATTTT
TRBJ2-7 | TRBD1 | NA | TRBV6-1 | CATSRDSFYEQYF | TGTGCCACCTCCCGGGACAGCTTCTACGAGCAGTACTTC